The 27 T cell receptor beta chains below were found in one sample sequenced in a study of blood T cell repertoires in COVID-19. The protocol was immunoSEQ multiplex PCR, while the TCRdb copy is restricted to in-frame clones and leaves out a portion. The repertoire holds 150,000 to 200,000 clones, with 75% to 85% as singletons. The sample taken for sequencing was peripheral blood. Receptors originate from a human donor in a cohort sampled during active COVID-19.

The rearrangement joins TRBV27 to TRBJ2-6; TRBD1 agrees at 7 bases. V trimming: 5 bases; J trimming: 3 bases; junction bases outside the gene matches: 7. Germline CDR1 is MNHEY and CDR2 is SMNVEV (reference sequence). CDR3 size: 16 residues. CDR3 nucleotide sequence: TGTGCCAGCAGTCTCACAGGGGTGGGTGGGGCCAACGTCCTGACTTTC. Its protein product is CASSLTGVGGANVLTF.

The V call is TRBV6-2 or TRBV6-3, the J call TRBJ2-1; 14 bases align to TRBD2. CDR1 MNHEY and CDR2 SVGEGT come from the germline V gene. With V trimmed by 2 bases and J by 7 bases, 13 bases remained unmatched. The CDR3 length is 19 residues. CDR3 region: CASSYTETSGRALANEQFF. CDR3 in DNA: TGTGCCAGCAGTTACACCGAGACTAGCGGGAGGGCCCTAGCAAATGAGCAGTTCTTC.

This chain connects TRBV3-1 (or the pseudogene TRBV3-2) to TRBJ2-4; no clear D. The V and J ends lost 6 bases and 5 bases respectively, with 14 bases between them. The CDR3 is made up of 14 amino acids. Germline V gives CDR1 LGHDT, CDR2 YNNKEL (reference sequence). For the CDR3, the DNA is TGTGCCAGCAGTCGCCCAGGTCCAGAAAACATTCAGTACTTC. Its translation: CASSRPGPENIQYF.

This chain connects TRBV7-3 to TRBJ1-5; the match to TRBD1 covers 7 bases. Germline V CDR1 and CDR2: SGHTA, FQGTGA. The ends lost 5 bases at V and 1 base at J; junction bases unmatched: 5. This CDR3 contains 15 residues. The CDR3 protein is CASSPGQLSNQPQHF. CDR3 sequence (DNA): TGTGCCAGCAGCCCGGGACAGTTAAGCAATCAGCCCCAGCATTTT. Supplemented by reference TRBV7-3 and TRBJ1-5, the full variable domain reads GAGVSQTPSNKVTEKGKYVELRCDPISGHTALYWYRQSLGQGPEFLIYFQGTGAADDSGLPNDRFFAVRPEGSVSTLKIQRTERGDSAVYLCASSPGQLSNQPQHFGDGTRLSIL.

J is TRBJ2-3 and V is TRBV20-1; D ambiguous. This CDR3 has 14 amino acids. V shed 3 bases and J shed 0 bases, with 10 bases lying between them. Germline loops: CDR1 DFQATT, CDR2 SNEGSKA (reference sequence). The DNA for the CDR3 is TGCAGTGCTAGTTACGGGTCTAGCACAGATACGCAGTATTTT. Protein product: CSASYGSSTDTQYF.

This clone occurred many times. This rearrangement joins TRBV4-1 to TRBJ1-2; TRBD1 might be the D (5 bases). The V and J ends lost 0 bases and 4 bases respectively, with 9 bases between them. Looked up from germline, CDR1 is MGHRA and CDR2 is YSYEKL. The CDR3 runs 14 residues. CDR3 sequence reads: CASSQDVTAYGYTF. The DNA of the CDR3 is TGCGCCAGCAGCCAAGATGTGACAGCCTATGGCTACACCTTC.

The gene calls are TRBV5-7 and TRBJ1-5, with 10 positions matching TRBD1. TRBV5-7 is an ORF, with its function uncertain. This CDR3 comprises 18 residues. With 3 bases clipped from V and 7 bases from J, the junction kept 16 bases outside the gene matches. The CDR3: CASSSHLRDRGRNQPQHF. The CDR3 DNA reads as TGTGCCAGCAGCTCCCATCTAAGGGACAGGGGAAGAAACCAGCCCCAGCATTTT.

The gene calls are TRBV19 and TRBJ2-2; 9 nucleotides line up with TRBD1. The CDR3 extends over 16 amino acids. Trimming at V came to 6 bases and at J to 5 bases, leaving 10 bases not matched to a gene. CDR1 is LNHDA and CDR2 is SQIVND in the germline V gene (reference sequence). CDR3: CASRGYGTGWTGELFF. The DNA of the CDR3 is TGTGCCAGTAGAGGTTATGGGACAGGGTGGACCGGGGAGCTGTTTTTT.

J is TRBJ2-5 and V is TRBV29-1, with 7 bases fitting TRBD1. Germline CDR1 is SQVTM and CDR2 is ANQGSEA. The CDR3 is 14 residues long. V shed 4 bases, J shed 0 bases, and the junction held 5 bases outside the gene matches. DNA of the CDR3: TGCAGCGTTGGGGGTGACAGGGACCAAGAGACCCAGTACTTC. Its protein product is CSVGGDRDQETQYF.

This clone was seen a handful of times. J is TRBJ1-2 and V is TRBV4-3; 12 bases fit TRBD1. CDR3 length: 17 residues. CDR1 and CDR2 (germline): LGHNA, YSLEER. V was clipped by 1 base and J by 7 bases; unmatched bases: 10. This CDR3 reads CASSQAGTGGAGGGYTF. Written as DNA, the CDR3 is TGCGCCAGCAGCCAAGCCGGGACAGGGGGCGCCGGGGGTGGCTACACCTTC.

This sequence joins TRBV5-4 and TRBJ2-1, with TRBD2 matching over 9 bases. The V and J ends lost 1 base and 8 bases, in that order; junction bases with no gene match: 7. Per germline, CDR1 SGHNT and CDR2 YYREEE (reference sequence). The CDR3 contains 15 residues. The CDR3 protein is CASSLSGGGADEQFF. In DNA form, the CDR3 reads TGTGCCAGCAGCTTGTCGGGCGGGGGGGCCGATGAGCAGTTCTTC.

The chain links TRBV6-2 or TRBV6-3 to TRBJ2-7, with D tentatively TRBD2 (5 bases). Germline V gene sequence: CDR1 MNHEY, CDR2 SVGEGT. Trimming pared 2 bases from V and 1 base from J, leaving 21 bases between. This CDR3 has 18 amino acids. The DNA for the CDR3 is TGTGCCAGCAGTTACCCCACCGAGAGGAGGAGAGGGTCCTACGAGCAGTACTTC. Its protein product is CASSYPTERRRGSYEQYF.

The chain uses TRBV4-3 and TRBJ1-2; D call uncertain. Germline CDR1 reads LGHNA; CDR2 reads YSLEER. The CDR3 is 12 amino acids. Trimming removed 7 bases at V and 4 bases at J, with 10 bases between. The CDR3 protein is CASTGRGYGYTF. CDR3 sequence (DNA): TGCGCCAGCACGGGTCGCGGCTATGGCTACACCTTC.

This chain uses TRBV29-1 with TRBJ1-3; D uncertain. CDR1 and CDR2 from the germline V gene are SQVTM and ANQGSEA. This CDR3 has 11 residues. V dropped 5 bases and J dropped 4 bases, with 6 bases sitting between them. The CDR3 here is CSVNQGNTIYF. As DNA, the CDR3 is TGCAGCGTTAACCAGGGAAACACCATATATTTT.

The chain links TRBV6-1 to TRBJ1-3; perhaps TRBD1 as D (6 bases). Germline V gives CDR1 MNHNS, CDR2 SASEGT. The germline V and J ends were trimmed by 1 base and 5 bases, with 9 bases remaining between them. This CDR3 is 14 amino acids long. The DNA of the CDR3 is TGTGCCAGCAGTGAAGTAGGGGGTCGAAACACCATATATTTT. This codes for CASSEVGGRNTIYF.

The chain carries TRBV5-4 and TRBJ2-5; 8 bases are shared with TRBD1. The germline V gene encodes CDR1 SGHNT and CDR2 YYREEE (reference sequence). The CDR3 contains 15 residues. V shed 3 bases, J shed 2 bases, and the junction held 6 bases outside the gene matches. CDR3 loop: CASSSLQGAQETQYF. As DNA, the CDR3 is TGTGCCAGCAGCTCTCTCCAGGGGGCACAAGAGACCCAGTACTTC.

J is TRBJ2-1 and V is TRBV9; 11 bases match TRBD2. There are 18 residues in the CDR3. Per the germline V gene, CDR1 is SGDLS and CDR2 is YYNGEE. The ends lost 3 bases at V and 1 base at J; junction bases unmatched: 9. CDR3 protein: CASSAPGLAALSYNEQFF. The CDR3, as DNA: TGTGCCAGCAGCGCCCCGGGACTAGCGGCCCTTTCCTACAATGAGCAGTTCTTC. Supplemented by reference TRBV9 and TRBJ2-1, the full variable domain reads DSGVTQTPKHLITATGQRVTLRCSPRSGDLSVYWYQQSLDQGLQFLIQYYNGEERAKGNILERFSAQQFPDLHSELNLSSLELGDSALYFCASSAPGLAALSYNEQFFGPGTRLTVL.

This clone appeared a few times. This chain joins TRBV4-1 and TRBJ2-6, with 8 bases that match TRBD1. The CDR3 contains 17 residues. J was trimmed by 0 bases and V by 5 bases; bases with no gene match: 6. The germline V gene has CDR1 MGHRA and CDR2 YSYEKL. In DNA form, the CDR3 reads TGCGCCAGCAGCAATGGACAGGGCCCCTCTGGGGCCAACGTCCTGACTTTC. Amino acids: CASSNGQGPSGANVLTF.

V is TRBV6-2 or TRBV6-3 and J is TRBJ1-1; tentative D call: TRBD1 (5 bases). CDR3 length equals 16 residues. Trimming left V 6 bases short and J 7 bases short, with 24 bases between. Germline CDR1 MNHEY, CDR2 SVGEGT. CDR3: CASSRDTGSLQGEAFF. In DNA, the CDR3 is TGTGCCAGCAGCAGAGATACAGGTTCTCTCCAGGGTGAAGCTTTCTTT.

The chain links TRBV7-9 to TRBJ1-2; D remains ambiguous. The CDR3 runs to 13 residues. Germline V lookup: CDR1 SEHNR, CDR2 FQNEAQ (reference sequence). Trimming removed 5 bases at V and 4 bases at J, with 11 bases between. CDR3 region: CASSRELLYGYTF. CDR3 coding DNA: TGTGCCAGCAGCCGGGAGCTACTCTATGGCTACACCTTC.

The rearrangement links TRBV7-2 to TRBJ2-1; 12 nucleotides agree with TRBD2. The CDR3 has 13 amino acids. Germline loops: CDR1 SGHTA, CDR2 FQGNSA. The trim removed 11 bases at V and 9 bases at J, leaving 8 bases unmatched. CDR3 coding DNA: TGTGCCGGCCGACTAGCGGGAGATGGTGAGCAGTTCTTC. It yields the protein CAGRLAGDGEQFF.

This rearrangement joins TRBV19 to TRBJ1-5, with 11 positions matching TRBD1. The J segment lost 9 bases and the V segment lost 5 bases, leaving 6 bases of the junction unmatched. Germline values: CDR1 LNHDA, CDR2 SQIVND (reference sequence). This CDR3 has 14 residues. The CDR3 DNA is TGTGCCAGTAGTGGGACAGGGGGGGGTGGGCCCCAGCATTTT. Translated, it gives CASSGTGGGGPQHF. The full variable domain, completed using reference TRBV19 and TRBJ1-5, is DGGITQSPKYLFRKEGQNVTLSCEQNLNHDAMYWYRQDPGQGLRLIYYSQIVNDFQKGDIAEGYSVSREKKESFPLTVTSAQKNPTAFYLCASSGTGGGGPQHFGDGTRLSIL.

The chain is built from TRBV3-1 (or the pseudogene TRBV3-2) and TRBJ1-3; 7 bases line up with TRBD1. Germline loops: CDR1 LGHDT, CDR2 YNNKEL (reference sequence). This CDR3 contains 14 residues. V was clipped by 5 bases and J by 4 bases; unmatched bases: 5. The DNA of the CDR3 is TGTGCCAGCAGCATAAGGACAGGCGGAAACACCATATATTTT. Encoded protein: CASSIRTGGNTIYF.

The rearrangement links TRBV7-2 to TRBJ2-7; 9 bases fit TRBD1. The CDR3 runs to 14 residues. V gave up 5 bases and J gave up 2 bases; unmatched junction bases: 4. The germline V gene has CDR1 SGHTA and CDR2 FQGNSA. The CDR3 DNA reads as TGTGCCAGCAGCCCGGACAGGGGACCCTACGAGCAGTACTTC. It is translated as CASSPDRGPYEQYF.

The V gene is TRBV6-5, the J gene TRBJ1-5; D perhaps matches TRBD1 (6 bases). Germline CDR1 MNHEY, CDR2 SVGAGI. CDR3 length: 14 residues. V lost 5 bases and J lost 7, with 15 bases in between. CDR3 sequence: CASSNNRERQPQHF. CDR3 bases: TGTGCCAGCAGTAATAACAGGGAAAGGCAGCCCCAGCATTTT.

The chain recombines TRBV11-2 with TRBJ2-3; D perhaps matches TRBD2 (5 bases). Germline values: CDR1 SGHAT, CDR2 FQNNGV. This CDR3 region has 15 residues. The V end was cut by 1 base, the J end by 5 bases, with 13 bases between. CDR3 DNA sequence: TGTGCCAGCAGCTTAGGGGAGCGAGATTTAGATACGCAGTATTTT. It codes for CASSLGERDLDTQYF.

This chain's CDR3 is CASSSGQITGELFF. The CDR3 DNA is TGTGCCAGCAGCTCGGGACAAATCACCGGGGAGCTGTTTTTT. The chain couples TRBV7-2 to TRBJ2-2; D may be TRBD1 (6 bases). The CDR3 has 14 residues. Between the trimmed V and J ends, which lost 4 bases and 4 bases, there was a span of 10 bases. CDR1 and CDR2 from the germline V gene are SGHTA and FQGNSA.